This T cell receptor (beta chain) was identified in a study of control samples from healthy donors and cancer patients. Generated by immunoSEQ multiplex PCR, the TCRdb table keeps only in-frame clones and is missing some. The sample holds around 170,000 clones, more than 80% seen once. This clone was counted a few times. The clonotype was recovered from a man under 40 in good health. Sequencing input: blood.

Here the CDR3 DNA reads TGCGCCAGCAGCTTAAGCGGATCCTCTGGAAACACCATATATTTT. This codes for CASSLSGSSGNTIYF. V gene TRBV5-1 combines with J gene TRBJ1-3, with D hard to call. Germline V gives CDR1 SGHRS, CDR2 YFSETQ. V was trimmed by 2 bases and J by 0 bases, leaving 9 bases between them. This CDR3 is 15 amino acids long.